This TCR beta chain was profiled in a study of blood T cells in healthy people across ages. The CDR3 totals 16 residues. Germline values: CDR1 SGHTA, CDR2 FQGNSA. With a J-beta primer mix and a sample-barcoded 5' primer, a second PCR ran 7 to 11 cycles. One entry per CDR3 protein results from TCRdb running MiXCR on the 5' RACE reads. The profile covers around 1,000,000 distinct CDR3 sequences, with under 30% appearing a single time and around 0.7% taken by the ten largest. This sample was shared with a second study, whose subject was T cells of mothers and their children. That paper states: From each mother came over 8.5 million TCR beta CDR3 reads, and from each child came 3 million to 3.5 million. Related mother and child pairs showed slightly greater overlap (not significant) than unrelated pairs did.

The chain links TRBV7-2 to TRBJ2-5, with D perhaps assigned TRBD1 or TRBD2 (5 bases each). The J call may be mistaken, given a closer DNA end match to TRBJ2-7. The sample consisted of blood. The source is a girl aged 2 to 9 in good health. CDR3 bases: TGTGCCAGCAGCCGTCCACCGGGACCAGCGGTCCACGAGCAGTACTTC. Translating it yields CASSRPPGPAVHEQYF.